This record covers a single T cell receptor (beta chain). Its antigen is as yet unknown. These data are taken from a study of T cell repertoires in cytomegalovirus infection. TCRdb reanalysed the reads using MiXCR and keeps one entry per CDR3 protein. The sample carries about 700,000 distinct CDR3 sequences, roughly 36% recorded once. The V and J ends lost 0 bases and 4 bases respectively, with 12 bases between them. The CDR3 length is 15 residues. Per germline, CDR1 MNHEY and CDR2 SVGAGI. The receptor was derived from a human donor in good health (CMV status not recorded). Some clones in this sample may be carry-over from other donors' samples. The chain is built from TRBV6-5 and TRBJ1-1; D not certain. The specimen comprised cultured PBMCs, sampled from culture after CMV antigen stimulation. In DNA, the CDR3 is TGTGCCAGCAGTTACTCGAATAGGGTTAGCACTGAAGCTTTCTTT. Translation: CASSYSNRVSTEAFF.